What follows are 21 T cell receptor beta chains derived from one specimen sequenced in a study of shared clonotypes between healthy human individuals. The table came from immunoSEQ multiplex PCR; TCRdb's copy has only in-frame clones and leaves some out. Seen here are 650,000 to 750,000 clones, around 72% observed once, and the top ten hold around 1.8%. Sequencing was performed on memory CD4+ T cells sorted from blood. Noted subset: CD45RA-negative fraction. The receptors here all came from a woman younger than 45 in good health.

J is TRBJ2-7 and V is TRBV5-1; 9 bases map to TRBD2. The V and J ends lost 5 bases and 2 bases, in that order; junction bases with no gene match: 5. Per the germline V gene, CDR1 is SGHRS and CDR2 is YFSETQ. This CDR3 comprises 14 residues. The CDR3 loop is CASSKTSGPYEQYF. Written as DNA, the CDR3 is TGCGCCAGCAGTAAGACTAGCGGTCCCTACGAGCAGTACTTC.

The CDR3 spells CASSVVAAQETQYF. The CDR3 DNA is TGTGCCAGCAGCGTAGTGGCAGCTCAAGAGACCCAGTACTTC. The genes are TRBV9 and TRBJ2-5; D is unclear. Trimming removed 0 bases from V and 2 bases from J, with 8 bases in between. The CDR3 covers 14 residues. Germline values: CDR1 SGDLS, CDR2 YYNGEE. Drawing the rest from reference TRBV9 and TRBJ2-5, the complete variable domain is DSGVTQTPKHLITATGQRVTLRCSPRSGDLSVYWYQQSLDQGLQFLIQYYNGEERAKGNILERFSAQQFPDLHSELNLSSLELGDSALYFCASSVVAAQETQYFGPGTRLLVL.

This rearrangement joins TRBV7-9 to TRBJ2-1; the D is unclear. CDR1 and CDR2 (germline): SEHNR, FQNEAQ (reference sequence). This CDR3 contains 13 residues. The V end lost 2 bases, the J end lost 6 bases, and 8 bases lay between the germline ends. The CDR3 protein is CASSLYISNEQFF. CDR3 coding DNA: TGTGCCAGCAGCTTATACATATCCAATGAGCAGTTCTTC.

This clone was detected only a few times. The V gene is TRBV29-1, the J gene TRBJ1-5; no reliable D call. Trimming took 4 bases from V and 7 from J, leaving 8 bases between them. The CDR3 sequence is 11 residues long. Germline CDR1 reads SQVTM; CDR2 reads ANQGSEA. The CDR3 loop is CSVARPQPQHF. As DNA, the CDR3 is TGCAGCGTTGCCCGCCCCCAGCCCCAGCATTTT. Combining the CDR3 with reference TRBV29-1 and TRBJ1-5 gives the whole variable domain SAVISQKPSRDICQRGTSLTIQCQVDSQVTMMFWYRQQPGQSLTLIATANQGSEATYESGFVIDKFPISRPNLTFSTLTVSNMSPEDSSIYLCSVARPQPQHFGDGTRLSIL.

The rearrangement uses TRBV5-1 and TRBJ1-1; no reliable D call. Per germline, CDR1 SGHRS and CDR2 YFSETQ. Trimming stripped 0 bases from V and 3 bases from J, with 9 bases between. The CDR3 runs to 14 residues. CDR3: CASSLGGSHTEAFF. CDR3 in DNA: TGCGCCAGCAGCTTGGGTGGGTCCCACACTGAAGCTTTCTTT.

The CDR3 spells CATPGAYEQYF. The DNA of the CDR3 is TGTGCCACTCCGGGGGCCTACGAGCAGTACTTC. The chain is built from TRBV6-4 and TRBJ2-7; D is possibly TRBD2 (6 bases). V shed 10 bases and J shed 2 bases, with 9 bases lying between them. Per germline, CDR1 MRHNA and CDR2 SNTAGT. CDR3 size: 11 residues.

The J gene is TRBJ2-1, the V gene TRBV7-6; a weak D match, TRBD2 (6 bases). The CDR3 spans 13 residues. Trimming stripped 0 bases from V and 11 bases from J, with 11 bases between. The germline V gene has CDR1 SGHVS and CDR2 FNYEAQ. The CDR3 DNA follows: TGTGCCAGCAGCTTAGCGGCGGGAATGAAGCAGTTCTTC. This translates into CASSLAAGMKQFF.

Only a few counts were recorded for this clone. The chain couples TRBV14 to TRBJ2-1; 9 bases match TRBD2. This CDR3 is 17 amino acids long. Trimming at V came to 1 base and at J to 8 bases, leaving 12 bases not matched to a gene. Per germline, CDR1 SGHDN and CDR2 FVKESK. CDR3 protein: CASSQVRGREGFYEQFF. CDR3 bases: TGTGCCAGCAGCCAAGTGCGAGGGCGGGAGGGCTTTTATGAGCAGTTCTTC.

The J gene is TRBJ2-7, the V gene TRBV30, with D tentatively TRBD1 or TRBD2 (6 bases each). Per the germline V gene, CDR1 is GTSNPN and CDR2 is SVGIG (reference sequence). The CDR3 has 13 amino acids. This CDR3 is CAGQVGGLYEQYF. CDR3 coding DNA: TGTGCGGGTCAGGTAGGGGGACTCTACGAGCAGTACTTC.

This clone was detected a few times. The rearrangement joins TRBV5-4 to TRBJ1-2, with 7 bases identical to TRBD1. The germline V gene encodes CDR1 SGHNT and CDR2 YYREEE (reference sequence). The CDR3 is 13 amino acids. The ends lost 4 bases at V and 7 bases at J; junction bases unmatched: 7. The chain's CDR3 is CASSPDRAGGYTF. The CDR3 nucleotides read TGTGCCAGCAGCCCAGACAGGGCCGGTGGCTACACCTTC.

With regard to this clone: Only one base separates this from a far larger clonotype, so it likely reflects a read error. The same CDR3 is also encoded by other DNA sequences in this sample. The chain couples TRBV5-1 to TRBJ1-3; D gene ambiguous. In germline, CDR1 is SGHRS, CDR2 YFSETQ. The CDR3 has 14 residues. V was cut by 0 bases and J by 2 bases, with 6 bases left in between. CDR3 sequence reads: CASSLGTAGNTIYF. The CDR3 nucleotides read TGCGCCAGCAGCTTGGGAACAGCTGGAAACACCATATATTTT.

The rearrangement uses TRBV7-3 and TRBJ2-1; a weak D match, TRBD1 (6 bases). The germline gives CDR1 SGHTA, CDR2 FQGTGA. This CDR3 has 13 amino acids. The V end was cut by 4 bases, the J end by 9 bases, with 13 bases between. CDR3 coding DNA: TGTGCCAGCAGCTCTTACACAGGGATTGAGCAGTTCTTC. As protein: CASSSYTGIEQFF.

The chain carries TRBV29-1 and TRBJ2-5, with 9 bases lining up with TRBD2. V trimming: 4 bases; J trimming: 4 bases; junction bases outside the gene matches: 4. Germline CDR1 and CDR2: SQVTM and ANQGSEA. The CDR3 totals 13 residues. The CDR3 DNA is TGCAGCGTTGGACTAGCGGTTTCAGAGACCCAGTACTTC. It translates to CSVGLAVSETQYF.

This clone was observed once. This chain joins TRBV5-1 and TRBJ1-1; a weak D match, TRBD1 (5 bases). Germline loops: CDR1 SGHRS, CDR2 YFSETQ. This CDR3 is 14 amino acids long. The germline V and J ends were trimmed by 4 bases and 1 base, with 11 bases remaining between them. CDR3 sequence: CASSRGSQNTEAFF. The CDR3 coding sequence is TGCGCCAGCAGCCGGGGCTCGCAGAACACTGAAGCTTTCTTT.

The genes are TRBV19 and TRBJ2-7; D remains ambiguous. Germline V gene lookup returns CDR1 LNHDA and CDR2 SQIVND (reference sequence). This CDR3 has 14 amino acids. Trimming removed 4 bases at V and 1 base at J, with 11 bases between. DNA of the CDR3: TGTGCCAGTAGTACCAAGAAAGGGTCCTACGAGCAGTACTTC. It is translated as CASSTKKGSYEQYF. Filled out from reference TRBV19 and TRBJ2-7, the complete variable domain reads DGGITQSPKYLFRKEGQNVTLSCEQNLNHDAMYWYRQDPGQGLRLIYYSQIVNDFQKGDIAEGYSVSREKKESFPLTVTSAQKNPTAFYLCASSTKKGSYEQYFGPGTRLTVT.

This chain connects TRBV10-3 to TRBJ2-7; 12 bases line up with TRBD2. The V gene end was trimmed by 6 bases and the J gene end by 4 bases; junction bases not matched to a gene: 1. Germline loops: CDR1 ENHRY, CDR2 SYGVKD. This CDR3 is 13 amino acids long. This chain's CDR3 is CAIRTSGGYEQYF. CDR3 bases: TGTGCCATCAGGACTAGCGGGGGATACGAGCAGTACTTC.

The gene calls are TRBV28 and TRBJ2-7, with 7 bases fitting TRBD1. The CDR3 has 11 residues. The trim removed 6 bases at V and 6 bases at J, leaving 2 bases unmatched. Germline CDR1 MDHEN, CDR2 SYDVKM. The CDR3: CASSGTAEQYF. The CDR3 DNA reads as TGTGCCAGCAGCGGGACAGCCGAGCAGTACTTC.

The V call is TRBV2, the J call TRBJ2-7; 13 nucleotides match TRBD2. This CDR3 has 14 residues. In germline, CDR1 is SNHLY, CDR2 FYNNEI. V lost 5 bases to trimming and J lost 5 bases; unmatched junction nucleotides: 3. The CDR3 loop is CASSTTSGRNEQYF. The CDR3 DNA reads TGTGCCAGCAGTACGACTAGCGGGAGGAACGAGCAGTACTTC.

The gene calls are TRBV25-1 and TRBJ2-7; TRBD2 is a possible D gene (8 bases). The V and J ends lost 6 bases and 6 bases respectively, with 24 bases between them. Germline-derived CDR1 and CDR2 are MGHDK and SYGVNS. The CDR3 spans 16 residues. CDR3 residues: CASSNQGEREWGEQYF. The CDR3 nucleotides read TGTGCCAGCAGCAATCAGGGGGAGCGGGAGTGGGGCGAGCAGTACTTC.

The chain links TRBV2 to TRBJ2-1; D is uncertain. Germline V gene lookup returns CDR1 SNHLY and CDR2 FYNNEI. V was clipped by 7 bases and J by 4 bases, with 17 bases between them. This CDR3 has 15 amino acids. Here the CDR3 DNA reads TGTGCCAGCATATCTGAGGACCCGATGTACAATGAGCAGTTCTTC. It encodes CASISEDPMYNEQFF.

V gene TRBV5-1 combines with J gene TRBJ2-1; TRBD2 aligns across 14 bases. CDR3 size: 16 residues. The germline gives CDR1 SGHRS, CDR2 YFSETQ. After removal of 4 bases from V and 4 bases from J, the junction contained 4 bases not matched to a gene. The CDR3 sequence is CASSLRLAGGYNEQFF. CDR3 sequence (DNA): TGCGCCAGCAGCCTTCGACTAGCGGGAGGGTACAATGAGCAGTTCTTC.